These 27 T cell receptor beta chains originate from one sample sequenced in a study of shared clonotypes between healthy human individuals. Only in-frame clones appear in the TCRdb table, and some are missing; sequencing was by immunoSEQ multiplex PCR. This table has 450,000 to 650,000 clones, around three quarters appearing once. Specimen: PBMCs. Receptors were obtained from a woman aged 40 to 50 in good health. Some clones in this sample may be carry-over from other donors' samples.

This clone appeared many times. This chain connects TRBV5-1 to TRBJ2-2; D is unclear. Looked up from germline, CDR1 is SGHRS and CDR2 is YFSETQ. This CDR3 contains 14 residues. Trimming removed 0 bases at V and 4 bases at J, with 7 bases between. CDR3 residues: CASSLADSTGELFF. The CDR3, as DNA: TGCGCCAGCAGCTTGGCCGATAGCACCGGGGAGCTGTTTTTT.

The chain couples TRBV11-2 to TRBJ2-4, with 8 bases identical to TRBD1. V gave up 7 bases and J gave up 0 bases; unmatched junction bases: 11. The CDR3 loop spans 17 amino acids. Germline V gives CDR1 SGHAT, CDR2 FQNNGV. In DNA, the CDR3 is TGTGCCAGCACCTCAAGGACAGGGACCCTAGCCAAAAACATTCAGTACTTC. It translates to CASTSRTGTLAKNIQYF.

This chain joins TRBV27 and TRBJ2-1; D tentatively fits TRBD1 or TRBD2 (5 bases each). The CDR3 consists of 15 residues. Germline CDR1 and CDR2: MNHEY and SMNVEV (reference sequence). Trimming removed 6 bases from V and 5 bases from J, with 17 bases in between. The CDR3 nucleotides read TGTGCCAGCAGGTCGGGACCACATGGCCACAATGAGCAGTTCTTC. Encoded protein: CASRSGPHGHNEQFF.

This clone was detected a few times. The CDR3 DNA reads as TGTGCCAGCAGTTTAAAGTTGAAGAGGAACACTGAAGCTTTCTTT. This translates into CASSLKLKRNTEAFF. This sequence joins TRBV28 and TRBJ1-1; D not resolved. Trimming stripped 2 bases from V and 1 base from J, with 11 bases between. The CDR3 consists of 15 residues. CDR1 is MDHEN, CDR2 SYDVKM, per germline.

As regards this clone: A read error may account for a junction end that differs from germline. The chain couples TRBV4-2 to TRBJ1-5, with 10 positions matching TRBD1. The CDR3 extends over 17 amino acids. Germline CDR1 reads LGHNA; CDR2 reads YNFKEQ. CDR3 loop: CASSQEGRQGAWQPRHF. The CDR3 coding sequence is TGTGCCAGCAGCCAAGAGGGGCGACAGGGGGCATGGCAGCCCCGGCATTTT.

The chain employs TRBV2 and TRBJ2-7, with 8 bases aligning to TRBD2. This CDR3 comprises 12 residues. Germline CDR1 SNHLY, CDR2 FYNNEI. V was pared by 10 bases and J by 4 bases, with 6 bases of the junction left unmatched. The CDR3 coding sequence is TGTGCCACAGAGCGGGAGTCGTACGAGCAGTACTTC. It yields the protein CATERESYEQYF. Full variable domain (remainder filled in from reference TRBV2 and TRBJ2-7): EPEVTQTPSHQVTQMGQEVILRCVPISNHLYFYWYRQILGQKVEFLVSFYNNEISEKSEIFDDQFSVERPDGSNFTLKIRSTKLEDSAMYFCATERESYEQYFGPGTRLTVT.

This sequence joins TRBV2 and TRBJ2-7; 11 bases align to TRBD1. The V gene end was trimmed by 7 bases and the J gene end by 7 bases; junction bases not matched to a gene: 12. This CDR3 contains 15 residues. The V gene's germline CDR1 is SNHLY and CDR2 FYNNEI. CDR3 sequence reads: CASKEPGQGEGEQYF. CDR3 sequence (DNA): TGTGCCAGCAAAGAACCGGGACAGGGGGAAGGGGAGCAGTACTTC.

This clone was detected once. This chain connects TRBV28 to TRBJ1-5, with 7 nucleotides matching TRBD1. The length of the CDR3 is 16 residues. The germline V gene has CDR1 MDHEN and CDR2 SYDVKM. Unmatched junction bases numbered 11, after V lost 7 bases and J lost 2 bases. The CDR3 is CASNLGGTGGNQPQHF. The DNA for the CDR3 is TGTGCCAGCAATTTGGGGGGTACAGGGGGCAATCAGCCCCAGCATTTT.

This chain connects TRBV5-4 to TRBJ1-2; 9 bases align to TRBD1. Per germline, CDR1 SGHNT and CDR2 YYREEE (reference sequence). The CDR3 consists of 14 residues. V lost 2 bases to trimming and J lost 9 bases; unmatched junction nucleotides: 8. The CDR3 bases are TGTGCCAGCAGCTTCCCGGGACAGGGTTATCGCTACACCTTC. Its translation: CASSFPGQGYRYTF.

Note on this clone: This is likely an artifact of a read error, given a far larger clone one base away. The chain links TRBV2 to TRBJ2-1; 7 bases match TRBD2. The V gene's germline CDR1 is SNHLY and CDR2 FYNNEI. CDR3 length equals 14 residues. The CDR3 sequence: CASRAGASHNGQFF. The CDR3, as DNA: TGTGCCAGCCGGGCGGGAGCCAGCCACAATGGGCAGTTCTTC.

The V and J genes are TRBV7-2 and TRBJ2-7, with D tentatively TRBD2 (5 bases). Per the germline V gene, CDR1 is SGHTA and CDR2 is FQGNSA. V was clipped by 2 bases and J by 3 bases, with 17 bases between them. The CDR3 totals 16 residues. CDR3 protein: CASSLSLAGRRYEQYF. CDR3 coding DNA: TGTGCCAGCAGCTTATCCCTGGCGGGCCGTCGCTACGAGCAGTACTTC.

Regarding this clone: One base away lies a much larger clone, so this may be a sequencing read error. The rearrangement joins TRBV10-1 to TRBJ2-2, with D perhaps matching TRBD2 (6 bases). CDR3 length: 14 amino acids. The V gene's germline CDR1 is WNHNN and CDR2 SYGVQD (reference sequence). The DNA of the CDR3 is TGCGCCAGCAGTGTCGGCGGGAACACCGGGAAGCTGTTTTTT. This sequence encodes CASSVGGNTGKLFF.

The chain combines TRBV15 with TRBJ2-7; 8 bases align to TRBD2. J was trimmed by 6 bases and V by 0 bases; bases with no gene match: 7. Germline V lookup: CDR1 LNHNV, CDR2 YYDKDF (reference sequence). CDR3 length equals 15 residues. The chain's CDR3 is CATSRDRGGSGEQYF. CDR3 nucleotide sequence: TGTGCCACCAGCAGAGATCGGGGGGGGTCGGGCGAGCAGTACTTC.

The V call is TRBV18, the J call TRBJ1-5; D remains ambiguous. V shed 6 bases and J shed 3 bases, with 12 bases lying between them. The CDR3 is made up of 14 amino acids. CDR1 and CDR2 from the germline V gene are KGHSH and LQKENI. The CDR3, as DNA: TGTGCCAGCTCCGTGGACTGGGACAATCAGCCCCAGCATTTT. Translating gives CASSVDWDNQPQHF.

This clone has a handful of counts. Additional DNA sequences in this sample encode the identical CDR3. The V and J genes are TRBV29-1 and TRBJ2-3; D is unresolved. The CDR3 is made up of 11 amino acids. V was cut by 2 bases and J by 0 bases, with 0 bases left in between. Germline V gene lookup returns CDR1 SQVTM and CDR2 ANQGSEA. The CDR3: CSVESTDTQYF. The CDR3 coding sequence is TGCAGCGTTGAAAGCACAGATACGCAGTATTTT.

This chain connects TRBV18 to TRBJ2-5; 7 positions match TRBD1. The CDR3 consists of 14 residues. V lost 4 bases to trimming and J lost 2 bases; unmatched junction nucleotides: 4. The germline gives CDR1 KGHSH, CDR2 LQKENI. CDR3 DNA sequence: TGTGCCAGCTCACGACAGGGTCAGCAAGAGACCCAGTACTTC. Protein sequence: CASSRQGQQETQYF.

V usage is TRBV18 and J usage is TRBJ2-3; TRBD2 might be the D (6 bases). There are 16 residues in the CDR3. Trimming removed 3 bases from V and 9 bases from J, with 22 bases in between. Germline CDR1 reads KGHSH; CDR2 reads LQKENI. The CDR3, as DNA: TGTGCCAGCTCACCTAACCGGGACTCCATGTCGGGGACGCAGTATTTT. It is translated as CASSPNRDSMSGTQYF.

The CDR3 DNA is TGCGCCAGCAGCTCGGACATCCTATCGAACACCGGGGAGCTGTTTTTT. It encodes CASSSDILSNTGELFF. This sequence joins TRBV5-1 and TRBJ2-2, with D tentatively TRBD1 (5 bases). This CDR3 region has 16 residues. The germline V gene encodes CDR1 SGHRS and CDR2 YFSETQ. V was trimmed by 3 bases and J by 0 bases, leaving 12 bases between them. Drawing the rest from reference TRBV5-1 and TRBJ2-2, the complete variable domain is KAGVTQTPRYLIKTRGQQVTLSCSPISGHRSVSWYQQTPGQGLQFLFEYFSETQRNKGNFPGRFSGRQFSNSRSEMNVSTLELGDSALYLCASSSDILSNTGELFFGEGSRLTVL.

The chain recombines TRBV19 with TRBJ1-3; possible D gene TRBD1, 6 bases. Trimming took off 7 bases at V and 4 bases at J, with 20 bases between the two ends. CDR3 length: 16 residues. Germline lookup yields CDR1 LNHDA and CDR2 SQIVND (reference sequence). In nucleotides, the CDR3 is TGTGCCAGTACCAATGGTGGGGACATCCAGGGAAACACCATATATTTT. Residues: CASTNGGDIQGNTIYF.

CDR3 nucleotide sequence: TGTGCCATCAGTGAGAGACTAGCGGGAGCTGGCGAGCAGTACTTC. It encodes CAISERLAGAGEQYF. The chain employs TRBV10-3 and TRBJ2-7, with 12 bases fitting TRBD2. This CDR3 spans 15 amino acids. V shed 2 bases, J shed 6 bases, and the junction held 5 bases outside the gene matches. The germline gives CDR1 ENHRY, CDR2 SYGVKD.

Only a few counts were recorded for this clone. The rearrangement uses TRBV28 and TRBJ2-7, with no clear D. Trimming removed 10 bases at V and 5 bases at J, with 15 bases between. The CDR3 is 12 residues long. CDR1 is MDHEN, CDR2 SYDVKM, per germline. The CDR3 DNA is TGTGCCACCCGCCCCCGACTCCACGAGCAGTACTTC. Protein sequence: CATRPRLHEQYF.

This clone has more than one count but fewer than ten. The chain joins TRBV4-2 to TRBJ2-7; TRBD2 might be the D (6 bases). CDR1 is LGHNA, CDR2 YNFKEQ, per germline. The CDR3 contains 15 residues. V lost 3 bases to trimming and J lost 2 bases, with 14 bases between them. The CDR3 spells CASSQNLAIPYEQYF. The CDR3 DNA reads as TGTGCCAGCAGCCAGAACCTAGCGATACCCTACGAGCAGTACTTC.

The chain recombines TRBV11-3 with TRBJ2-1; TRBD2 might be the D (6 bases). The CDR3 spans 14 residues. The V end was cut by 5 bases, the J end by 8 bases, with 16 bases between. The germline gives CDR1 SGHNT, CDR2 YENEEA. This CDR3 reads CASSTRDSLYEQFF. The CDR3, as DNA: TGTGCCAGCAGCACCCGGGACTCGCTCTATGAGCAGTTCTTC.

The chain combines TRBV5-4 with TRBJ2-7; 9 nucleotides line up with TRBD2. The CDR3 spans 14 residues. The ends lost 5 bases at V and 4 bases at J; junction bases unmatched: 7. CDR1 and CDR2 from the germline V gene are SGHNT and YYREEE (reference sequence). CDR3 region: CASSRGTSLYEQYF. CDR3 in DNA: TGTGCCAGCAGTAGGGGGACTAGCTTATACGAGCAGTACTTC.

This clone was counted a single time. It is likely a read error: a sequence one base away is far more abundant. Different DNA sequences within this sample yield the same CDR3. The chain links TRBV6-6 to TRBJ1-5; tentative D call: TRBD1 (5 bases). This CDR3 region has 14 residues. Germline-derived CDR1 and CDR2 are MNHNY and SVGAGI (reference sequence). The CDR3 DNA reads as TGCGCCAGCAGTTACGGGACGGAGAATCAGCCCCAGCATTTT. Translation: CASSYGTENQPQHF.

The chain has TRBV29-1 and TRBJ1-2, with 7 bases that match TRBD1. Losses at the gene ends were 3 bases for V and 7 bases for J; bases not matched to a gene: 11. The CDR3 length is 14 residues. CDR1 SQVTM and CDR2 ANQGSEA come from the germline V gene. The CDR3 loop is CSVDPQEGAGGYTF. CDR3 DNA sequence: TGCAGCGTTGATCCCCAGGAGGGGGCTGGTGGCTACACCTTC.

With regard to this clone: Other DNA sequences in this specimen translate into the identical CDR3. V is TRBV27 and J is TRBJ2-7, with D possibly matching TRBD2 (5 bases). CDR3 size: 14 residues. Germline V gene sequence: CDR1 MNHEY, CDR2 SMNVEV (reference sequence). The V end lost 6 bases, the J end lost 0 bases, and 12 bases lay between the germline ends. CDR3: CASSSLGISYEQYF. The CDR3 region has the DNA TGTGCCAGCAGCTCCCTCGGGATCTCCTACGAGCAGTACTTC.